The next 10 T cell receptor beta chains were all read from a single sample in a study of T cells in Graves' hyperthyroidism and ophthalmopathy. Amplification of TCR beta CDR3 regions used RNA as the template. Researchers ran a first-round RT-PCR on the TCR CDR3 using the HTBI primer set. TCRdb redid the calling of the multiplex PCR reads with MiXCR, one entry per CDR3 protein. The sample holds some 560,000 distinct CDR3 sequences, approximately 14% seen once. Sequenced: blood. Receptors originate from a woman aged 25 to 45 with Graves' hyperthyroidism.

This clonotype came up many times. The chain employs TRBV28 and TRBJ2-7; 9 nucleotides match TRBD1. Germline-derived CDR1 and CDR2 are MDHEN and SYDVKM. The CDR3 runs to 16 residues. V lost 3 bases, J lost 7 bases, and 13 bases stayed unmatched. The CDR3 region is CASSFGGPGQGGEQYF. The CDR3 DNA is TGTGCCAGCAGTTTCGGGGGACCGGGACAGGGTGGGGAGCAGTACTTC.

This clonotype was seen many times. The V call is TRBV7-6, the J call TRBJ2-7, with TRBD1 matching 8 bases. The CDR3 loop spans 15 amino acids. V dropped 4 bases and J dropped 0; count of bases not matched to a gene: 5. Per the germline V gene, CDR1 is SGHVS and CDR2 is FNYEAQ. This CDR3 reads CASSSSDRVSYEQYF. The CDR3 nucleotides read TGTGCCAGCAGCTCCTCGGACAGGGTCTCCTACGAGCAGTACTTC.

The chain joins TRBV7-9 to TRBJ2-3; no clear D. In germline, CDR1 is SEHNR, CDR2 FQNEAQ (reference sequence). Trimming removed 11 bases from V and 0 bases from J, with 15 bases in between. CDR3 length: 14 amino acids. The DNA of the CDR3 is TGTGCCCACGGAGCAACTACTAGCACAGATACGCAGTATTTT. Residues: CAHGATTSTDTQYF.

This clonotype was observed at least ten times. V usage is TRBV3-1 and J usage is TRBJ2-1, with 7 bases that match TRBD2. CDR1 is LGHDT and CDR2 is YNNKEL in the germline V gene (reference sequence). The V gene end was trimmed by 1 base and the J gene end by 5 bases; junction bases not matched to a gene: 5. The CDR3 runs to 15 residues. In DNA, the CDR3 is TGTGCCAGCAGCCAAGTAGGTCTAGCGGACAATGAGCAGTTCTTC. Translated: CASSQVGLADNEQFF.

There are many counts of this clonotype. The V gene is TRBV27, the J gene TRBJ1-6; no clear D gene. V was trimmed by 2 bases and J by 8 bases, leaving 10 bases between them. Germline values: CDR1 MNHEY, CDR2 SMNVEV (reference sequence). The CDR3 consists of 14 residues. CDR3 nucleotides: TGTGCCAGCAGTTTACTCAGATGGTATTCACCCCTCCACTTT. Its protein product is CASSLLRWYSPLHF.

In this sample, this clonotype turned up many times. The chain uses TRBV29-1 and TRBJ2-3; tentatively, D is TRBD1 (6 bases). This CDR3 is built from 15 residues. Trimming took 5 bases from V and 6 from J, leaving 21 bases between them. Germline V gene data show CDR1 as SQVTM and CDR2 as ANQGSEA. The CDR3 loop is CSVRGYWGLGDTQYF. CDR3 nucleotide sequence: TGCAGCGTTAGGGGATACTGGGGGCTGGGGGATACGCAGTATTTT.

The chain combines TRBV20-1 with TRBJ1-1; 7 bases align to TRBD1. Trimming cost V 5 bases and J 5 bases; bases outside gene matches: 17. CDR1 is DFQATT and CDR2 is SNEGSKA in the germline V gene (reference sequence). CDR3 size: 16 residues. In nucleotides, the CDR3 is TGCAGTGCTGGGGACGTGACAGGGTGGCGGGGTACTGAAGCTTTCTTT. This codes for CSAGDVTGWRGTEAFF.

A word on this clonotype: A much larger clone differs by one base, so this may be a read error. The CDR3 reads CSARAGTGRLEKLVF. CDR3 nucleotide sequence: TGCAGTGCTAGAGCGGGGACAGGGCGCCTTGAAAAACTGGTTTTT. V gene TRBV20-1 combines with J gene TRBJ1-4; 9 nucleotides line up with TRBD1. The CDR3 runs to 15 residues. Germline V gives CDR1 DFQATT, CDR2 SNEGSKA (reference sequence).

The chain carries TRBV7-9 and TRBJ1-3, with a tentative D call TRBD1 (5 bases). CDR1 and CDR2 (germline): SEHNR, FQNEAQ (reference sequence). This CDR3 is 16 amino acids long. Trimming removed 5 bases at V and 1 base at J, with 15 bases between. CDR3 coding DNA: TGTGCCAGCAGCATTATTGGGGGGACTTCTGGAAACACCATATATTTT. Protein sequence: CASSIIGGTSGNTIYF.

V gene TRBV5-1 combines with J gene TRBJ2-1, with 7 bases identical to TRBD2. Germline assignment: CDR1 SGHRS and CDR2 YFSETQ. The CDR3 loop spans 15 amino acids. The J segment lost 5 bases and the V segment lost 0 bases, leaving 5 bases of the junction unmatched. The CDR3 bases are TGCGCCAGCAGCTTGGGGCTAGCGGCTCACAATGAGCAGTTCTTC. It is translated as CASSLGLAAHNEQFF.